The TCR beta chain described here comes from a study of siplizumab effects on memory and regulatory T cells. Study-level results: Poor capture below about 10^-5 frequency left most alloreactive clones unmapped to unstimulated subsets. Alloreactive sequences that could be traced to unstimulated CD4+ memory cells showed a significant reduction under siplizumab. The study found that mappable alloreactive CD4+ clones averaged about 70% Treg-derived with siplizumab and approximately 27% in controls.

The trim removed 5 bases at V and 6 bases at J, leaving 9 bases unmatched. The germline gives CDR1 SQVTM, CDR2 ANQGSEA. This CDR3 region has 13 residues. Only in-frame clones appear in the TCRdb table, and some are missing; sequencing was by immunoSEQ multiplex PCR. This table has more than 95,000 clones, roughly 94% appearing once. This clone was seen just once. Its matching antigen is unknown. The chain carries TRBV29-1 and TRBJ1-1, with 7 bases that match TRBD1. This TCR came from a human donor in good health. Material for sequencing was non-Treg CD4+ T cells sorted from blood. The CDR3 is CSVQGGAWAEAFF. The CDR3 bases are TGCAGCGTTCAGGGGGGGGCGTGGGCTGAAGCTTTCTTT.